This T cell receptor beta chain was observed in a study of T cell clonotyping in hematopoietic cell transplantation. Trimming removed 4 bases from V and 3 bases from J; junction bases left unmatched: 5. This CDR3 has 14 amino acids. CDR1 and CDR2 (germline): MNHNS, SASEGT. Study-level findings and limits: After transplant, recipient diversity fell while pathologically expanded clonotypes grew through day 180. Graft donor and pretransplant recipient Inverse Simpson Index values predicted broader posttransplant TCR diversity. Cells were unsorted, so CD4 and CD8 contributions were not separated.

Samples: about 28 days before transplant, then days 30, 100 and 180 after. Details on this clone: Its antigen is still unknown.

Measured with immunoSEQ multiplex PCR; TCRdb has only the in-frame clones, and not every one. The sample contains about 3,100 clones, over 60% of which appear only once. This receptor was obtained from a female patient younger than 45 who had an allogeneic stem cell transplant, so T cells may come from the graft donor. Some clones in this sample may be carry-over from other donors' samples. V and J are TRBV6-1 and TRBJ2-7, with 8 bases aligning to TRBD1. Sequences were derived from peripheral blood mononuclear cells, sampled 30 days after allogeneic stem cell transplant. The chain's CDR3 is CASSGAGGLYEQYF. In DNA, the CDR3 is TGTGCCAGCAGTGGGGCAGGGGGCCTCTACGAGCAGTACTTC.